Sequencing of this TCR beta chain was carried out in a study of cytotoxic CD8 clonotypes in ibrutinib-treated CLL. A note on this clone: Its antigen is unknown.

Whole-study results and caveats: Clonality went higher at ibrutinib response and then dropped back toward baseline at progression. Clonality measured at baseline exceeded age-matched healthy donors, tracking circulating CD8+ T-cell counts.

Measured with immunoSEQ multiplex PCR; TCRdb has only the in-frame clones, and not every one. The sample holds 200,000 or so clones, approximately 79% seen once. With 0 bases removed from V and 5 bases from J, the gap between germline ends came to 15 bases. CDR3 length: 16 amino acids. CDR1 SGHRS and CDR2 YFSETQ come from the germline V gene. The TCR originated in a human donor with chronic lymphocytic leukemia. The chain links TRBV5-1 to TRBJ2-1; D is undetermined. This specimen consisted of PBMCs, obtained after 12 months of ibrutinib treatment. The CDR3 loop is CASSLADLGLDNEQFF. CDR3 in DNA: TGCGCCAGCAGCTTGGCCGACCTGGGGTTAGACAATGAGCAGTTCTTC. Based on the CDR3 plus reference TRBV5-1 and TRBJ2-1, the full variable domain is KAGVTQTPRYLIKTRGQQVTLSCSPISGHRSVSWYQQTPGQGLQFLFEYFSETQRNKGNFPGRFSGRQFSNSRSEMNVSTLELGDSALYLCASSLADLGLDNEQFFGPGTRLTVL.